Listed below are T cell receptor beta chains from one sample, sequenced in a study of beta chain features in type 1 diabetes. Clones were read by immunoSEQ multiplex PCR, and TCRdb kept only the in-frame ones, dropping some. The data show 810,000 or so clones, about 17% seen once. The sequenced sample consisted of naive CD4+ T cells from blood. Receptors originate from a woman in her late teens or twenties in good health. The CDR3 runs from the conserved cysteine through the conserved F or W. A D gene is named only where the DNA matches it firmly. Size is stated for part of the rows, as once, few or many counts, or as a class when the clone is expanded.

d_call	clone_size	v_call	j_call	cdr3_nt	cdr3_aa
NA	few	TRBV5-5	TRBJ2-3	TGTGCCAGCAGCTTGGCTGGAGATAGCACAGATACGCAGTATTTT	CASSLAGDSTDTQYF
NA	NA	TRBV28	TRBJ1-2	TGTGCCAGCAGCCCAGACATGTTTTTCACGGGCTACACCTTC	CASSPDMFFTGYTF
NA	NA	TRBV28	TRBJ1-2	TGTGCCAGCGGCAGGATATTCTATGGCTACACCTTC	CASGRIFYGYTF
NA	NA	TRBV5-6	TRBJ2-1	TGTGCCAGCAGCTTGGTCACTGAGCAGTTCTTC	CASSLVTEQFF
NA	NA	TRBV7-9	TRBJ2-5	TGTGCCAGCAGCTTAGCGTTTGCTAGCGAAGAGACCCAGTACTTC	CASSLAFASEETQYF
NA	NA	TRBV11-2	TRBJ2-7	TGTGCCAGCAGCTTAGGACCTAACTCCTACGAGCAGTACTTC	CASSLGPNSYEQYF
TRBD1	few	TRBV29-1	TRBJ2-7	TGCAGCGTTGAAGATCGGACAGGGGGCGACGAGCAGTACTTC	CSVEDRTGGDEQYF
TRBD2	NA	TRBV7-2	TRBJ2-5	TGTGCCAGCAGCGATAGCGGGAGGCAAGAGACCCAGTACTTC	CASSDSGRQETQYF
NA	NA	TRBV28	TRBJ2-7	TGTGCCAGCAGTATCCAGTACGAGCAGTACTTC	CASSIQYEQYF
NA	few	TRBV28	TRBJ2-2	TGTGCCAGCCAACGGAATCCCGGGGAGCTGTTTTTT	CASQRNPGELFF
TRBD2	NA	TRBV14	TRBJ2-1	TGTGCCAGCAGCCAAGGCGGACTAGCGGGAGGATATGAGCAGTTCTTC	CASSQGGLAGGYEQFF
NA	few	TRBV5-1	TRBJ2-7	TGCGCCAGCCCTTCGGGACTCCTCTTC	CASPSGLLF